Presented here are 27 T cell receptor beta chains from one specimen sequenced in a study of CD8+ T cells in alopecia areata. Stated treatment: oral pan-JAK inhibitor, 5-10 mg twice daily. Investigators isolated RNA and reverse transcribed it into cDNA to act as the sequencing template. Assay: immunoSEQ multiplex PCR; the TCRdb copy retains only in-frame clones and omits some. The table has about 210,000 clones, over 60% seen once. Here the sequenced sample was CD4+ T cells sorted from blood, taken at week 4, from a patient treated with tofacitinib. The source is a human donor with alopecia areata.

The chain uses TRBV7-2 and TRBJ2-5, with TRBD2 as a possible D gene (6 bases). The germline gives CDR1 SGHTA, CDR2 FQGNSA. The V gene lost 4 bases and the J gene lost 2 bases, with 11 bases spanning the gap. This CDR3 comprises 14 residues. The CDR3, as DNA: TGTGCCAGCAGCTCGATGGGAGGACAAGAGACCCAGTACTTC. This codes for CASSSMGGQETQYF.

V is TRBV11-2 and J is TRBJ1-2, with a tentative D call TRBD1 (6 bases). Germline loops: CDR1 SGHAT, CDR2 FQNNGV. V dropped 2 bases and J dropped 2 bases, with 9 bases sitting between them. CDR3 length: 14 amino acids. CDR3 protein: CASSLLGQNYGYTF. The CDR3 DNA sequence: TGTGCCAGCAGCTTACTCGGACAGAACTATGGCTACACCTTC.

The genes are TRBV2 and TRBJ2-5; no definite D call. V gave up 4 bases and J gave up 4 bases, with 13 bases separating them. Germline V lookup: CDR1 SNHLY, CDR2 FYNNEI. This CDR3 has 14 residues. CDR3 amino acids: CASSGDRYAETQYF. CDR3 sequence (DNA): TGTGCCAGCAGTGGAGATCGTTACGCAGAGACCCAGTACTTC.

This chain connects TRBV5-1 to TRBJ1-2; D gene unclear. CDR1 is SGHRS, CDR2 YFSETQ, per germline. Trimming stripped 5 bases from V and 8 bases from J, with 19 bases between. There are 14 residues in the CDR3. The CDR3 loop is CASSPGSGPAGYTF. The DNA for the CDR3 is TGCGCCAGCAGTCCCGGGAGCGGACCGGCGGGCTACACCTTC.

The rearrangement uses TRBV29-1 and TRBJ2-1; maybe TRBD2 (5 bases). V gave up 0 bases and J gave up 5 bases, with 11 bases separating them. CDR1 is SQVTM, CDR2 ANQGSEA, per germline. CDR3 size: 14 residues. CDR3 DNA: TGCAGCGTTGAAGAGCAGCGGCTTAACAATGAGCAGTTCTTC. Translation gives CSVEEQRLNNEQFF.

This rearrangement joins TRBV4-1 to TRBJ1-6; 7 bases fit TRBD1. The V segment lost 0 bases and the J segment 6 bases; nucleotides outside the gene matches: 5. CDR1 is MGHRA, CDR2 YSYEKL, per germline. The CDR3 has 16 amino acids. The CDR3 nucleotides are TGCGCCAGCAGCCAAGATGTGGGACAGCTTAATTCACCCCTCCACTTT. Protein: CASSQDVGQLNSPLHF.

This clone was observed a single time. The chain links TRBV5-1 to TRBJ1-1; D is perhaps TRBD1 (5 bases). The CDR3 is made up of 13 amino acids. The V end was cut by 0 bases, the J end by 4 bases, with 7 bases between. CDR1 SGHRS and CDR2 YFSETQ come from the germline V gene. CDR3 protein: CASSLAGLTEAFF. CDR3 DNA sequence: TGCGCCAGCAGCTTGGCGGGGCTCACTGAAGCTTTCTTT.

V usage is TRBV4-3 and J usage is TRBJ1-1; D gene unclear. V lost 0 bases and J 6 bases, leaving 8 bases between the germline ends. The CDR3 totals 13 residues. The germline V gene encodes CDR1 LGHNA and CDR2 YSLEER. The CDR3 nucleotides read TGCGCCAGCAGCCAAGAATCCGGAGCTGAAGCTTTCTTT. Its protein product is CASSQESGAEAFF.

This rearrangement joins TRBV7-2 to TRBJ2-7; D gene unclear. Germline assignment: CDR1 SGHTA and CDR2 FQGNSA. The CDR3 consists of 14 residues. Trimming removed 4 bases at V and 0 bases at J, with 10 bases between. CDR3 residues: CASSSTGISYEQYF. Here the CDR3 DNA reads TGTGCCAGCAGCTCCACCGGTATCTCCTACGAGCAGTACTTC.

The chain recombines TRBV7-8 with TRBJ2-7; possibly TRBD1 for D (5 bases). Germline CDR1 and CDR2: SGHVS and FQNEAQ. CDR3 size: 15 residues. Trimming pared 1 base from V and 3 bases from J, leaving 13 bases between. CDR3 amino acids: CASSLDPGRVYEQYF. The CDR3 nucleotides are TGTGCCAGCAGCTTAGACCCCGGCAGGGTCTACGAGCAGTACTTC.

The chain recombines TRBV2 with TRBJ1-2; the D gene is possibly TRBD1 (5 bases). Germline loops: CDR1 SNHLY, CDR2 FYNNEI. V lost 3 bases to trimming and J lost 4 bases, with 9 bases between them. The CDR3 spans 13 residues. The CDR3 nucleotides are TGTGCCAGCAGTGACCAGGGCGCCTATGGCTACACCTTC. This gives the protein CASSDQGAYGYTF.

This chain joins TRBV4-3 and TRBJ1-2; D is uncertain. The CDR3 runs 15 residues. Germline CDR1 reads LGHNA; CDR2 reads YSLEER. The V end lost 0 bases, the J end lost 10 bases, and 18 bases lay between the germline ends. This CDR3 reads CASSQDRPLAGDYTF. DNA of the CDR3: TGCGCCAGCAGCCAAGATCGCCCCTTGGCAGGAGACTACACCTTC.

The chain uses TRBV29-1 and TRBJ1-2, with D maybe TRBD1 (5 bases). Trimming removed 3 bases from V and 0 bases from J, with 8 bases in between. Germline V gives CDR1 SQVTM, CDR2 ANQGSEA. The CDR3 is made up of 13 amino acids. The CDR3 loop reads CSVDRQSNYGYTF. The CDR3 DNA sequence: TGCAGCGTTGACAGACAGTCTAACTATGGCTACACCTTC.

The chain employs TRBV7-2 and TRBJ2-1; 8 nucleotides agree with TRBD2. V was clipped by 2 bases and J by 7 bases; unmatched bases: 10. CDR1 is SGHTA and CDR2 is FQGNSA in the germline V gene. The CDR3 is 16 residues long. The DNA of the CDR3 is TGTGCCAGCAGCTTATGGCGGAGCGGGGGCCAAAATGAGCAGTTCTTC. Translated, it gives CASSLWRSGGQNEQFF. The variable domain in full, completed from reference TRBV7-2 and TRBJ2-1, reads GAGVSQSPSNKVTEKGKDVELRCDPISGHTALYWYRQSLGQGLEFLIYFQGNSAPDKSGLPSDRFSAERTGGSVSTLTIQRTQQEDSAVYLCASSLWRSGGQNEQFFGPGTRLTVL.

V and J are TRBV4-3 and TRBJ2-7; 7 bases align to TRBD1. The CDR3 totals 15 residues. Trimming cost V 4 bases and J 2 bases; bases outside gene matches: 8. Looked up from germline, CDR1 is LGHNA and CDR2 is YSLEER. CDR3 DNA sequence: TGCGCCAGCAGCCTCGGGACAGAACCCACCTACGAGCAGTACTTC. Translation gives CASSLGTEPTYEQYF.

The chain links TRBV9 to TRBJ2-3; D gene uncertain. This CDR3 contains 13 residues. Germline CDR1 is SGDLS and CDR2 is YYNGEE. Trimming removed 0 bases at V and 0 bases at J, with 2 bases between. CDR3 sequence reads: CASSVVSTDTQYF. CDR3 coding DNA: TGTGCCAGCAGCGTAGTAAGCACAGATACGCAGTATTTT.

The chain employs TRBV25-1 and TRBJ1-5, with a tentative D call TRBD1 (6 bases). Germline loops: CDR1 MGHDK, CDR2 SYGVNS. The CDR3 sequence is 12 residues long. Between the trimmed V and J ends, which lost 5 bases and 7 bases, there was a span of 9 bases. The CDR3 spells CASSRQEQPQHF. The CDR3 DNA sequence: TGTGCCAGCAGTCGACAGGAGCAGCCCCAGCATTTT.

This clone was picked up one time. The chain combines TRBV29-1 with TRBJ2-7; perhaps D is TRBD1 or TRBD2 (5 bases each). From germline, CDR1 is SQVTM and CDR2 ANQGSEA. The ends were cut back, 4 bases at V and 9 bases at J, with 19 bases in the middle. CDR3 size: 13 residues. The chain's CDR3 is CSVAGAVWDVQYF. The DNA of the CDR3 is TGCAGCGTTGCCGGGGCCGTATGGGATGTGCAGTACTTC.

This chain links TRBV2 with TRBJ2-3; D uncertain. V lost 3 bases to trimming and J lost 0 bases, with 7 bases between them. CDR3 size: 14 residues. CDR1 is SNHLY and CDR2 is FYNNEI in the germline V gene. Here the CDR3 DNA reads TGTGCCAGCAGTGAGACTGGCAGCACAGATACGCAGTATTTT. It translates to CASSETGSTDTQYF. The variable domain in full, completed from reference TRBV2 and TRBJ2-3, reads EPEVTQTPSHQVTQMGQEVILRCVPISNHLYFYWYRQILGQKVEFLVSFYNNEISEKSEIFDDQFSVERPDGSNFTLKIRSTKLEDSAMYFCASSETGSTDTQYFGPGTRLTVL.

The rearrangement uses TRBV19 and TRBJ2-5, with D possibly matching TRBD1 (5 bases). CDR1 LNHDA and CDR2 SQIVND come from the germline V gene (reference sequence). The CDR3 runs to 13 residues. V was cut by 4 bases and J by 5 bases, with 11 bases left in between. This CDR3 is CASSTSGPETQYF. CDR3 coding DNA: TGTGCCAGTAGTACATCAGGGCCGGAGACCCAGTACTTC.

The V gene is TRBV10-3, the J gene TRBJ2-5; D remains unclear. The CDR3 covers 11 residues. The germline V gene encodes CDR1 ENHRY and CDR2 SYGVKD. Deletions cut 6 bases from V and 0 bases from J, with 2 bases between. The CDR3 region is CAISNQETQYF. In nucleotides, the CDR3 is TGTGCCATCAGCAACCAAGAGACCCAGTACTTC.

This chain links TRBV2 with TRBJ2-3; 10 bases are a match to TRBD2. The CDR3 sequence is 15 residues long. J gave up 4 bases and V 5 bases, and 6 bases lay outside the gene matches. The germline CDR1 and CDR2 sequences are SNHLY and FYNNEI. The CDR3 is CASSPRSGGADTQYF. The CDR3 nucleotides are TGTGCCAGCAGTCCCCGGAGCGGGGGGGCAGATACGCAGTATTTT.

This chain connects TRBV7-9 to TRBJ2-7; no clear D gene. The ends were cut back, 7 bases at V and 5 bases at J, with 21 bases in the middle. The CDR3 sequence is 15 residues long. Germline assignment: CDR1 SEHNR and CDR2 FQNEAQ (reference sequence). Written as DNA, the CDR3 is TGTGCCAGCACCCTACCGGACCCGGGTCCCCACGAGCAGTACTTC. Its translation: CASTLPDPGPHEQYF.

The rearrangement links TRBV15 to TRBJ1-1; unclear D gene. The CDR3 totals 14 residues. The germline V gene encodes CDR1 LNHNV and CDR2 YYDKDF (reference sequence). V lost 0 bases, J lost 4 bases, and 9 bases lay in between. CDR3 protein: CATSRDSGATEAFF. CDR3 nucleotide sequence: TGTGCCACCAGCAGAGACTCGGGAGCCACTGAAGCTTTCTTT.

This chain connects TRBV7-2 to TRBJ2-3, with TRBD2 matching 11 bases. The CDR3 runs to 18 residues. Germline V gene lookup returns CDR1 SGHTA and CDR2 FQGNSA. V dropped 2 bases and J dropped 6; count of bases not matched to a gene: 13. For the CDR3, the DNA is TGTGCCAGCAGCTTACCCCCGGGTAGCGGGGGGGGTAGGGATACGCAGTATTTT. It specifies CASSLPPGSGGGRDTQYF.

The sample holds a few counts of this clone. CDR3 coding DNA: TGTGCCAGCAGCCAAAAGACTAACACCGGGGAGACCCAGTACTTC. Translating it yields CASSQKTNTGETQYF. The chain recombines TRBV4-2 with TRBJ2-5, with a weak D call TRBD2 (5 bases). CDR1 and CDR2 from the germline V gene are LGHNA and YNFKEQ. The CDR3 spans 15 residues. The V end lost 2 bases, the J end lost 5 bases, and 15 bases lay between the germline ends.

This clone was observed a handful of times. J is TRBJ2-7 and V is TRBV11-2; 7 bases match TRBD1. The ends lost 3 bases at V and 2 bases at J; junction bases unmatched: 1. Germline values: CDR1 SGHAT, CDR2 FQNNGV. This CDR3 is built from 13 residues. The CDR3 region has the DNA TGTGCCAGCAGCTTCGGGACAGCCTACGAGCAGTACTTC. Encoded protein: CASSFGTAYEQYF.